The 26 T cell receptor beta chains reported below all come from one sample, sequenced in a study of shared clonotypes between healthy human individuals (dated by TCRdb to about 2020). The library was obtained by the immunoSEQ multiplex PCR assay. TCRdb stores this immuneACCESS table with in-frame sequences only. Part of the clones is absent; in the studies checked, under half of the shortfall reflects unresolved V genes, and no reason is known for the rest. In this sample the table shows 2 million to 3 million clones, under 95% of which occur a single time. 0.36% of the sample belongs to the ten largest clones. The specimen sequenced was naive CD4+ T cells from PBMCs. Taken with the paper, the label for cell subset or site translates to: CD45RA+ positively selected. These receptors were obtained from a man younger than 35 in good health. Some clones in this sample may be carry-over from other donors' samples.

There are a few counts of this clone. The chain recombines TRBV10-1 with TRBJ2-7; the D gene is possibly TRBD2 (5 bases). Germline CDR1 is WNHNN and CDR2 is SYGVQD (reference sequence). Trimming cost V 7 bases and J 5 bases, with 15 bases left between them. This CDR3 region has 13 residues. The CDR3 coding sequence is TGCGCCAGCACCTACCGGACTTTACACGAGCAGTACTTC. Translated: CASTYRTLHEQYF.

The chain carries TRBV28 and TRBJ2-1, with 11 bases identical to TRBD2. CDR1 is MDHEN, CDR2 SYDVKM, per germline. The CDR3 consists of 15 residues. V dropped 7 bases and J dropped 1; count of bases not matched to a gene: 3. CDR3 coding DNA: TGTGCCAGCAAGGGACTAGCGGAATCCTACAATGAGCAGTTCTTC. It is translated as CASKGLAESYNEQFF.

The chain links TRBV28 to TRBJ2-2, with 10 positions matching TRBD2. The CDR3 extends over 16 amino acids. The germline V gene encodes CDR1 MDHEN and CDR2 SYDVKM. With V trimmed by 8 bases and J by 3 bases, 9 bases remained unmatched. The CDR3 sequence: CASGPLAGVHTGELFF. The CDR3, as DNA: TGTGCCAGCGGACCTCTAGCGGGAGTCCACACCGGGGAGCTGTTTTTT.

This rearrangement joins TRBV5-6 to TRBJ2-5, with D perhaps assigned TRBD1 or TRBD2 (6 bases each). Trimming took 0 bases from V and 3 from J, leaving 12 bases between them. Germline V gives CDR1 SGHDT, CDR2 YYEEEE. The CDR3 is made up of 15 amino acids. The DNA of the CDR3 is TGTGCCAGCAGCTTGGTGGGGGGCGGTAAAGAGACCCAGTACTTC. It yields the protein CASSLVGGGKETQYF. The full variable domain, its missing parts supplied by reference TRBV5-6 and TRBJ2-5, is DAGVTQSPTHLIKTRGQQVTLRCSPKSGHDTVSWYQQALGQGPQFIFQYYEEEERQRGNFPDRFSGHQFPNYSSELNVNALLLGDSALYLCASSLVGGGKETQYFGPGTRLLVL.

This clone showed up just once. The chain couples TRBV7-9 to TRBJ2-1, with 12 bases identical to TRBD2. V shed 3 bases, J shed 7 bases, and the junction held 4 bases outside the gene matches. The CDR3 runs 15 residues. The germline V gene has CDR1 SEHNR and CDR2 FQNEAQ (reference sequence). The CDR3 DNA is TGTGCCAGCAGCTTCCCTAGCGGGAGGGGTAATGAGCAGTTCTTC. Its protein is CASSFPSGRGNEQFF.

The chain recombines TRBV5-6 with TRBJ2-7; 11 nucleotides line up with TRBD1. V lost 4 bases and J lost 6; bases outside the gene matches: 12. The CDR3 totals 16 residues. The germline V gene has CDR1 SGHDT and CDR2 YYEEEE. The CDR3 sequence: CASSQLPGQGGFEQYF. The CDR3 coding sequence is TGTGCCAGCAGCCAACTCCCGGGACAGGGGGGATTCGAGCAGTACTTC.

The genes are TRBV28 and TRBJ2-7; D is undetermined. The CDR3 contains 11 residues. CDR1 is MDHEN, CDR2 SYDVKM, per germline. The germline V and J ends were trimmed by 8 bases and 3 bases, with 8 bases remaining between them. The CDR3 nucleotides read TGTGCCAGCGGCGTAAACTACGAGCAGTACTTC. Translating it yields CASGVNYEQYF. Using reference TRBV28 and TRBJ2-7 for the parts outside the CDR3, the full variable domain is DVKVTQSSRYLVKRTGEKVFLECVQDMDHENMFWYRQDPGLGLRLIYFSYDVKMKEKGDIPEGYSVSREKKERFSLILESASTNQTSMYLCASGVNYEQYFGPGTRLTVT.

The V call is TRBV5-5, the J call TRBJ1-3; TRBD1 might be the D (5 bases). This CDR3 spans 14 amino acids. Germline V gene sequence: CDR1 SGHKS, CDR2 YYEKEE (reference sequence). V was cut by 1 base and J by 4 bases, with 9 bases left in between. The CDR3 is CASSLPGSGNTIYF. The DNA for the CDR3 is TGTGCCAGCAGCTTGCCAGGGTCGGGAAACACCATATATTTT.

This clone has a single count. This chain connects TRBV4-3 to TRBJ1-2; 8 bases line up with TRBD1. Trimming removed 4 bases from V and 4 bases from J; junction bases left unmatched: 8. Germline values: CDR1 LGHNA, CDR2 YSLEER. The CDR3 consists of 15 residues. The CDR3 here is CASSPGQGYPYGYTF. The CDR3 nucleotides are TGCGCCAGCAGCCCCGGACAGGGATACCCCTATGGCTACACCTTC.

This clone appeared a single time. V usage is TRBV7-2 and J usage is TRBJ2-6; 10 nucleotides align to TRBD2. Germline CDR1 reads SGHTA; CDR2 reads FQGNSA. This CDR3 has 19 amino acids. V shed 8 bases and J 4 bases; nucleotides not matched to a gene: 17. The CDR3 reads CASQTRSSGGPSGANVLTF. For the CDR3, the DNA is TGTGCCAGCCAGACGAGGTCTAGCGGGGGTCCCTCGGGGGCCAACGTCCTGACTTTC.

V usage is TRBV28 and J usage is TRBJ1-3; D call uncertain. V was pared by 4 bases and J by 0 bases, with 13 bases between. Germline V gene data show CDR1 as MDHEN and CDR2 as SYDVKM. The CDR3 is 16 amino acids. The CDR3 here is CASSSPEKYSGNTIYF. The CDR3 DNA follows: TGTGCCAGCAGTTCACCAGAAAAATACTCTGGAAACACCATATATTTT.

V gene TRBV30 combines with J gene TRBJ2-2; TRBD2 might be the D (6 bases). Germline V gene data show CDR1 as GTSNPN and CDR2 as SVGIG (reference sequence). There are 14 residues in the CDR3. Trimming took off 0 bases at V and 7 bases at J, with 12 bases between the two ends. The CDR3 DNA is TGTGCCTGGAGTGTAACGCGGGGAGGCGGGGAGCTGTTTTTT. Protein product: CAWSVTRGGGELFF. Full variable domain (rest looked up from reference TRBV30 and TRBJ2-2): SQTIHQWPATLVQPVGSPLSLECTVEGTSNPNLYWYRQAAGRGLQLLFYSVGIGQISSEVPQNLSASRPQDRQFILSSKKLLLSDSGFYLCAWSVTRGGGELFFGEGSRLTVL.

Comment on this clone: Other DNA sequences in this sample translate to the same CDR3. CDR3 in amino acids: CASSYGTGGGYEQYF. The CDR3 nucleotides read TGTGCCAGCAGTTACGGGACAGGGGGAGGGTACGAGCAGTACTTC. The chain combines TRBV6-5 with TRBJ2-7; 11 nucleotides line up with TRBD1. The CDR3 is made up of 15 amino acids. With 2 bases clipped from V and 4 bases from J, the junction kept 4 bases outside the gene matches. Germline CDR1 reads MNHEY; CDR2 reads SVGAGI.

The rearrangement uses TRBV19 and TRBJ2-4; possibly TRBD1 for D (6 bases). Trimming removed 6 bases from V and 3 bases from J, with 21 bases in between. Per germline, CDR1 LNHDA and CDR2 SQIVND (reference sequence). The CDR3 loop spans 17 amino acids. The CDR3 sequence is CASRLGQLQEGKNIQYF. The CDR3 bases are TGTGCCAGTAGATTGGGACAACTCCAAGAGGGCAAAAACATTCAGTACTTC.

This chain joins TRBV28 and TRBJ1-5, with D possibly TRBD1 on 6 matching bases. Germline V gives CDR1 MDHEN, CDR2 SYDVKM. V was shortened by 3 bases and J by 0 bases, with 24 bases between the two germline ends. This CDR3 comprises 20 residues. CDR3 nucleotide sequence: TGTGCCAGCAGTTTTTTACAGGGCGGAATGGGACCCTATAGCAATCAGCCCCAGCATTTT. Encoded protein: CASSFLQGGMGPYSNQPQHF.

The chain is built from TRBV10-3 and TRBJ2-2; D gene ambiguous. With 2 bases removed from V and 3 bases from J, the gap between germline ends came to 4 bases. The CDR3 loop spans 13 amino acids. Germline-derived CDR1 and CDR2 are ENHRY and SYGVKD. The CDR3 nucleotides read TGTGCCATCAGTGAGCTGTACACCGGGGAGCTGTTTTTT. This sequence encodes CAISELYTGELFF.

V gene TRBV28 combines with J gene TRBJ1-6; D is perhaps TRBD1 (6 bases). V lost 6 bases and J lost 10, with 19 bases in between. Germline CDR1 and CDR2: MDHEN and SYDVKM. CDR3 length equals 15 residues. The CDR3: CASRILRGGTSPLHF. CDR3 DNA: TGTGCCAGCAGAATCCTGAGGGGGGGTACCTCACCCCTCCACTTT. Supplemented by reference TRBV28 and TRBJ1-6, the full variable domain reads DVKVTQSSRYLVKRTGEKVFLECVQDMDHENMFWYRQDPGLGLRLIYFSYDVKMKEKGDIPEGYSVSREKKERFSLILESASTNQTSMYLCASRILRGGTSPLHFGNGTRLTVT.

This rearrangement joins TRBV28 to TRBJ2-4; D gene uncertain. The CDR3 consists of 16 residues. Germline lookup yields CDR1 MDHEN and CDR2 SYDVKM. V was clipped by 3 bases and J by 0 bases, with 12 bases between them. The CDR3 spells CASSFYFSLAKNIQYF. The CDR3 DNA is TGTGCCAGCAGTTTCTACTTTAGCCTAGCCAAAAACATTCAGTACTTC.

The genes are TRBV15 and TRBJ1-5; tentative D call: TRBD1 (6 bases). This CDR3 has 13 residues. CDR1 LNHNV and CDR2 YYDKDF come from the germline V gene (reference sequence). V was trimmed by 8 bases and J by 6 bases, leaving 14 bases between them. CDR3 loop: CATVRDTGQPQHF. The DNA of the CDR3 is TGTGCCACCGTCCGGGACACAGGTCAGCCCCAGCATTTT.

Regarding this clone: In the same sample, other DNA sequences code for this CDR3. The chain has TRBV5-1 and TRBJ1-4, with D tentatively TRBD1 (5 bases). This CDR3 contains 14 residues. CDR1 is SGHRS and CDR2 is YFSETQ in the germline V gene. Trimming removed 0 bases from V and 4 bases from J, with 7 bases in between. Here the CDR3 reads CASSLVGDNEKLFF. DNA of the CDR3: TGCGCCAGCAGCTTGGTAGGGGATAATGAAAAACTGTTTTTT.

The rearrangement links TRBV2 to TRBJ2-4; weak D call: TRBD1 (6 bases). Trimming pared 6 bases from V and 2 bases from J, leaving 11 bases between. Germline assignment: CDR1 SNHLY and CDR2 FYNNEI. The CDR3 contains 14 residues. The CDR3 DNA reads as TGTGCCAGCAGCGCTGACAGGACCAAAAACATTCAGTACTTC. The encoded protein is CASSADRTKNIQYF.

The chain combines TRBV5-1 with TRBJ1-2; D is perhaps TRBD1 (5 bases). The germline V gene has CDR1 SGHRS and CDR2 YFSETQ. The CDR3 consists of 15 residues. The ends were cut back, 2 bases at V and 8 bases at J, with 19 bases in the middle. CDR3 residues: CASSFGTFTGGGYTF. CDR3 nucleotides: TGCGCCAGCAGCTTCGGGACTTTTACAGGCGGGGGCTACACCTTC.

This sequence joins TRBV6-5 and TRBJ1-6; D gene uncertain. The length of the CDR3 is 14 residues. V was shortened by 2 bases and J by 7 bases, with 9 bases between the two germline ends. Germline lookup yields CDR1 MNHEY and CDR2 SVGAGI. CDR3 amino acids: CASSYRAGNSPLHF. The DNA of the CDR3 is TGTGCCAGCAGTTACAGGGCGGGCAATTCACCCCTCCACTTT.

V and J are TRBV2 and TRBJ1-1; the D gene is possibly TRBD1 (5 bases). Deletions cut 8 bases from V and 8 bases from J, with 21 bases between. The CDR3 has 14 residues. CDR1 and CDR2 from the germline V gene are SNHLY and FYNNEI. CDR3 DNA: TGTGCCAGCGGTCGGTCGGGGGGAGGGAGAGAAGCTTTCTTT. It specifies CASGRSGGGREAFF.

The chain recombines TRBV5-1 with TRBJ2-7; a possible D gene is TRBD1 (6 bases). CDR1 SGHRS and CDR2 YFSETQ come from the germline V gene. The V end lost 5 bases, the J end lost 7 bases, and 16 bases lay between the germline ends. The CDR3 loop spans 13 amino acids. In DNA, the CDR3 is TGCGCCAGCAGGCTGCGCACGGACAGAGAGCAGTACTTC. Translation gives CASRLRTDREQYF.

This clone was detected once. The chain combines TRBV6-6 with TRBJ2-5, with D possibly being TRBD1 (5 bases). Near its end, the DNA agrees better with TRBJ2-7, so the J call may be wrong. The CDR3 runs 14 residues. The germline gives CDR1 MNHNY, CDR2 SVGAGI (reference sequence). The CDR3 sequence: CASSYRQPAYEQYF. In DNA form, the CDR3 reads TGTGCCAGCAGTTACAGACAGCCTGCCTACGAGCAGTACTTC.